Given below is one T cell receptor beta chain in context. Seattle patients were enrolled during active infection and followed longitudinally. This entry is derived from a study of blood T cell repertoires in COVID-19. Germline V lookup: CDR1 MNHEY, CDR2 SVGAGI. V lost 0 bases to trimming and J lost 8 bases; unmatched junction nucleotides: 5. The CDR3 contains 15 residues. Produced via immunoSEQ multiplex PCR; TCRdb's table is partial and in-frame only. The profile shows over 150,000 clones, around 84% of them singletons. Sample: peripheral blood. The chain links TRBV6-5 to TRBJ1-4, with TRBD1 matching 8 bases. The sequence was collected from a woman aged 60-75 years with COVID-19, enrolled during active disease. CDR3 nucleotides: TGTGCCAGCAGTTACTCCCGGTGGACAGGGGAAAAACTGTTTTTT. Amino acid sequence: CASSYSRWTGEKLFF.